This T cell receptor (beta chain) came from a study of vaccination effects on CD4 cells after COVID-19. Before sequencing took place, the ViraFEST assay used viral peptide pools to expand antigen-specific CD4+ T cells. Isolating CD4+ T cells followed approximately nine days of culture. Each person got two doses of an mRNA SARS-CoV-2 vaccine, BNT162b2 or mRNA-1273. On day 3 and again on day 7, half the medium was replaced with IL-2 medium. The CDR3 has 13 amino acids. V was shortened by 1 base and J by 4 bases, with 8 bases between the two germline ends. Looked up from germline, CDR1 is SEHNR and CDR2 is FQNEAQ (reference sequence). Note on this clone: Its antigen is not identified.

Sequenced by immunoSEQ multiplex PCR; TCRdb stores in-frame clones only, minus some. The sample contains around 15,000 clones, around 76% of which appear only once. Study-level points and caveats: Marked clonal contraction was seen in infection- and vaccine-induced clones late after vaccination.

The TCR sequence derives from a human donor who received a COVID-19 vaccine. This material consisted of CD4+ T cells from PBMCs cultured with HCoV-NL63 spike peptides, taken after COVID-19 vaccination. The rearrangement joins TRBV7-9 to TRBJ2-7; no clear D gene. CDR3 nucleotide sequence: TGTGCCAGCAGCTTAGGTGGCGATTACGAGCAGTACTTC. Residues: CASSLGGDYEQYF.